The rows below give T cell receptor beta chains drawn from one sample of a study of blood T cell repertoires in COVID-19. Generated by immunoSEQ multiplex PCR, the TCRdb table keeps only in-frame clones and is missing some. This sample has roughly 70,000 clones, with 75% to 90% found just once. The source material was peripheral blood. Receptor source: a man over 45 with active COVID-19. CDR3s include the opening cysteine and the closing phenylalanine or tryptophan. D genes are given only for firm matches. The size field is filled for only some rows; it gives once, few, many or a size class.

d_gene | abundance | j_gene | v_gene | CDR3aa | CDR3nt
TRBD1 | NA | TRBJ1-6 | TRBV6-5 | CASRGDRITSPLHF | TGTGCCAGCAGAGGGGACAGGATTACTTCACCCCTCCACTTT
NA | once | TRBJ1-2 | TRBV19 | CASSTDGANYGYTF | TGTGCCAGTAGTACAGACGGGGCTAACTATGGCTACACCTTC
TRBD1 | once | TRBJ1-1 | TRBV5-5 | CASSPGTGSSLNTEAFF | TGTGCCAGCAGCCCGGGGACAGGGAGCTCATTGAACACTGAAGCTTTCTTT
TRBD1 | NA | TRBJ2-1 | TRBV4-2 | CASSQGTGGYNEQFF | TGTGCCAGCAGCCAAGGGACAGGGGGCTACAATGAGCAGTTCTTC
NA | once | TRBJ2-2 | TRBV12-3/TRBV12-4 | CASSLGRAGELFF | TGTGCCAGCAGTTTAGGGCGGGCCGGGGAGCTGTTTTTT
TRBD1 | few | TRBJ1-2 | TRBV18 | CASSPFGWRGQSGYTF | TGTGCCAGCTCACCATTCGGGTGGAGGGGGCAGAGTGGCTACACCTTC
TRBD1 | NA | TRBJ1-1 | TRBV7-3 | CASSQGQIRTEAFF | TGTGCCAGCAGCCAGGGACAGATAAGGACTGAAGCTTTCTTT
TRBD1 | NA | TRBJ2-1 | TRBV6-2/TRBV6-3 | CASSGGQGALDEQFF | TGTGCCAGCAGTGGCGGACAGGGGGCGCTTGATGAGCAGTTCTTC
NA | NA | TRBJ1-5 | TRBV1 | CTSLTVDYSNQPQHF | TGCACCAGCCTAACAGTGGATTATAGCAATCAGCCCCAGCATTTT
NA | once | TRBJ1-5 | TRBV13 | CASSLNRAQPQHF | TGTGCCAGCAGCTTAAACAGGGCCCAGCCCCAGCATTTT
NA | NA | TRBJ1-3 | TRBV7-6 | CASSFNRAPSGNTIYF | TGTGCCAGCAGCTTCAACAGGGCCCCCTCTGGAAACACCATATATTTT
NA | NA | TRBJ1-4 | TRBV28 | CASNLRGGVGMGKLFF | TGTGCCAGCAACCTCCGGGGAGGGGTTGGGATGGGAAAACTGTTTTTT
NA | few | TRBJ2-4 | TRBV21-1 | CASSPTYPIQYF | TGTGCCAGCAGCCCCACATACCCCATTCAGTACTTC
NA | NA | TRBJ2-3 | TRBV27 | CASSALLPLGGTDTQYF | TGTGCCAGCAGTGCCCTTTTGCCCCTGGGCGGCACAGATACGCAGTATTTT
TRBD1 | NA | TRBJ1-1 | TRBV11-2 | CASSPTPGQGFMNTEAFF | TGTGCCAGCAGCCCCACCCCGGGACAGGGGTTCATGAACACTGAAGCTTTCTTT
NA | once | TRBJ2-4 | TRBV7-8 | CASSPPLRTGGAKNIQYF | TGTGCCAGCAGCCCTCCATTACGGACCGGAGGGGCCAAAAACATTCAGTACTTC